A single sample gave rise to the 18 T cell receptor beta chains below, sequenced in a study of cytomegalovirus exposure and HLA in healthy donors. TCRdb keeps only in-frame clones here, not all; method: immunoSEQ multiplex PCR. The table includes some 77,000 clones, about 94% detected once. Sequencing used PBMCs. These receptors were collected from a man younger than 30 in good health and CMV-seropositive.

V usage is TRBV6-1 and J usage is TRBJ2-5; TRBD1 is a possible D gene (5 bases). Germline values: CDR1 MNHNS, CDR2 SASEGT. V lost 0 bases and J 3 bases, leaving 8 bases between the germline ends. The CDR3 has 14 residues. CDR3 DNA sequence: TGTGCCAGCAGTGAAGCGGTAGGGGAAGAGACCCAGTACTTC. Amino acid sequence: CASSEAVGEETQYF.

The chain carries TRBV4-1 and TRBJ2-1; 11 nucleotides agree with TRBD2. The germline gives CDR1 MGHRA, CDR2 YSYEKL. This CDR3 contains 19 residues. Trimming at V came to 1 base and at J to 9 bases, leaving 17 bases not matched to a gene. CDR3 DNA: TGCGCCAGCAGCCAAGTTTACCCGATAGCGGGGGGGCCCGTTGGTGAGCAGTTCTTC. Its translation is CASSQVYPIAGGPVGEQFF.

The gene calls are TRBV6-4 and TRBJ2-3; 7 bases align to TRBD1. The germline CDR1 and CDR2 sequences are MRHNA and SNTAGT. This CDR3 is 15 amino acids long. V dropped 3 bases and J dropped 2; count of bases not matched to a gene: 5. CDR3 loop: CASSDNTGDTDTQYF. The CDR3 DNA reads TGTGCCAGCAGTGATAATACAGGGGACACAGATACGCAGTATTTT.

This clone was counted a single time. The chain combines TRBV21-1 with TRBJ2-1; TRBD1 was called by the table and not checked on the DNA. TRBV21-1 is a recognized pseudogene. The CDR3 is 13 amino acids. CDR3 protein: CASSTRLTGEQFF. The CDR3 DNA reads TGTGCCAGCAGCACTAGGCTGACAGGTGAGCAGTTCTTC.

J is TRBJ1-5 and V is TRBV7-2; 7 bases match TRBD1. V lost 3 bases to trimming and J lost 7 bases; unmatched junction nucleotides: 12. Germline CDR1 is SGHTA and CDR2 is FQGNSA. The CDR3 length is 16 residues. The CDR3 reads CASSFYRGEIGQPQHF. As DNA, the CDR3 is TGTGCCAGCAGCTTTTACAGGGGAGAGATAGGGCAGCCCCAGCATTTT.

The chain has TRBV9 and TRBJ1-2; 8 bases line up with TRBD1. The CDR3 extends over 15 amino acids. CDR1 is SGDLS and CDR2 is YYNGEE in the germline V gene. V was pared by 0 bases and J by 4 bases, with 5 bases of the junction left unmatched. The CDR3 loop is CASSVVGTGAYGYTF. In nucleotides, the CDR3 is TGTGCCAGCAGCGTAGTAGGGACAGGTGCCTATGGCTACACCTTC.

The chain combines TRBV10-3 with TRBJ1-2; 8 bases fit TRBD1. CDR3 length: 14 residues. The V segment lost 6 bases and the J segment 9 bases; nucleotides outside the gene matches: 12. The germline V gene encodes CDR1 ENHRY and CDR2 SYGVKD. CDR3 residues: CAIRDREELESYTF. DNA for the CDR3: TGTGCCATCAGGGACAGGGAGGAATTGGAAAGCTACACCTTC.

The chain combines TRBV5-1 with TRBJ2-3; 9 nucleotides agree with TRBD2. Germline V gene sequence: CDR1 SGHRS, CDR2 YFSETQ. The CDR3 contains 16 residues. The junction had 12 bases not matched to a gene; V was cut back by 1 base and J by 9 bases. DNA for the CDR3: TGCGCCAGCAGCTTGTTTGAGGCGGGGGGGTACGGGACGCAGTATTTT. Its protein is CASSLFEAGGYGTQYF.

This clone was seen a single time. V is TRBV18 and J is TRBJ2-3, with D maybe TRBD2 (7 bases). This CDR3 contains 17 residues. The ends were cut back, 4 bases at V and 1 base at J, with 18 bases in the middle. CDR1 KGHSH and CDR2 LQKENI come from the germline V gene. The CDR3, as DNA: TGTGCCAGCTCACGCCCAGGGGCGAGCGGGGGCACAGATACGCAGTATTTT. Translating gives CASSRPGASGGTDTQYF.

This sequence joins TRBV6-1 and TRBJ2-2; 8 bases fit TRBD1. J lost 4 bases, V lost 5 bases, and 3 bases had no gene match. The CDR3 has 14 residues. Germline V gene data show CDR1 as MNHNS and CDR2 as SASEGT. The CDR3 DNA reads TGTGCCAGCAGTTCCGGGACAGGCACCGGGGAGCTGTTTTTT. Its translation: CASSSGTGTGELFF.

The chain combines TRBV7-6 with TRBJ2-5; D possibly corresponds to TRBD2 (7 bases). This CDR3 region has 15 residues. Trimming removed 2 bases at V and 4 bases at J, with 14 bases between. Germline CDR1 and CDR2: SGHVS and FNYEAQ. This CDR3 is CASSLLTGGAETQYF. The CDR3 nucleotides are TGTGCCAGCAGCTTATTGACGGGGGGCGCAGAGACCCAGTACTTC. The full variable domain, rest sourced from reference TRBV7-6 and TRBJ2-5, is GAGVSQSPRYKVTKRGQDVALRCDPISGHVSLYWYRQALGQGPEFLTYFNYEAQQDKSGLPNDRFSAERPEGSISTLTIQRTEQRDSAMYRCASSLLTGGAETQYFGPGTRLLVL.

The rearrangement joins TRBV10-2 to TRBJ1-2; D is unclear. Per the germline V gene, CDR1 is WSHSY and CDR2 is SAAADI. V was trimmed by 0 bases and J by 3 bases, leaving 11 bases between them. The CDR3 covers 15 residues. The CDR3 region has the DNA TGCGCCAGCAGTGAGTCTCGGGGAGTTGACTATGGCTACACCTTC. This codes for CASSESRGVDYGYTF.

V is TRBV4-2 and J is TRBJ2-1; TRBD2 matches 11 bases. Germline lookup yields CDR1 LGHNA and CDR2 YNFKEQ. The trim removed 0 bases at V and 6 bases at J, leaving 1 base unmatched. The CDR3 spans 15 residues. The CDR3: CASSQDSGRANEQFF. Here the CDR3 DNA reads TGTGCCAGCAGCCAAGATAGCGGGAGGGCCAATGAGCAGTTCTTC.

This clone was seen only once. The V and J genes are TRBV5-6 and TRBJ1-1; D remains ambiguous. The V end was cut by 3 bases, the J end by 0 bases, with 15 bases between. Per germline, CDR1 SGHDT and CDR2 YYEEEE. This CDR3 is 16 amino acids long. In DNA, the CDR3 is TGTGCCAGCAGCTACCCGGGGTTTGCAGTGAACACTGAAGCTTTCTTT. Amino acids: CASSYPGFAVNTEAFF.

The chain links TRBV5-1 to TRBJ2-7, with 7 bases lining up with TRBD1. There are 16 residues in the CDR3. The germline CDR1 and CDR2 sequences are SGHRS and YFSETQ. The trim removed 4 bases at V and 1 base at J, leaving 11 bases unmatched. The CDR3 spells CASSLHPGQRSYEQYF. The CDR3 coding sequence is TGCGCCAGCAGCCTACATCCGGGACAGAGATCCTACGAGCAGTACTTC.

The genes are TRBV7-2 and TRBJ1-6; D is unresolved. V was clipped by 5 bases and J by 9 bases, with 11 bases between them. CDR3 length: 13 residues. CDR1 SGHTA and CDR2 FQGNSA come from the germline V gene. The DNA of the CDR3 is TGTGCCAGCAGCCTAATCCCGATTTCACCCCTCCACTTT. It translates to CASSLIPISPLHF.

This chain's CDR3 is CASSEGTSGGLGEQYF. CDR3 DNA: TGTGCCAGCAGTGAAGGGACTAGCGGGGGATTAGGGGAGCAGTACTTC. The chain recombines TRBV28 with TRBJ2-7; 14 bases line up with TRBD2. Germline lookup yields CDR1 MDHEN and CDR2 SYDVKM. V shed 5 bases, J shed 7 bases, and the junction held 10 bases outside the gene matches. This CDR3 has 16 residues. Complete variable domain (other parts from reference TRBV28 and TRBJ2-7): DVKVTQSSRYLVKRTGEKVFLECVQDMDHENMFWYRQDPGLGLRLIYFSYDVKMKEKGDIPEGYSVSREKKERFSLILESASTNQTSMYLCASSEGTSGGLGEQYFGPGTRLTVT.

The chain is built from TRBV19 and TRBJ2-1, with D possibly matching TRBD1 (6 bases). Germline loops: CDR1 LNHDA, CDR2 SQIVND (reference sequence). Trimming stripped 7 bases from V and 5 bases from J, with 27 bases between. The CDR3 is 18 amino acids. The CDR3 region has the DNA TGTGCCAGTACCCAGAGGGGCCCGACAGGTAGTCCCCACAATGAGCAGTTCTTC. It encodes CASTQRGPTGSPHNEQFF. The full variable domain, in which reference TRBV19 and TRBJ2-1 provide the parts outside the CDR3, is DGGITQSPKYLFRKEGQNVTLSCEQNLNHDAMYWYRQDPGQGLRLIYYSQIVNDFQKGDIAEGYSVSREKKESFPLTVTSAQKNPTAFYLCASTQRGPTGSPHNEQFFGPGTRLTVL.